What follows describes a single T cell receptor (beta chain). Its target is unknown. There are 18 residues in the CDR3. The V gene's germline CDR1 is MNHNS and CDR2 SASEGT. V was trimmed by 7 bases and J by 9 bases, leaving 31 bases between them. The Oncomine TCR Beta short-read assay generated sequence data from the DNA of cultured CD4+ T cells. From cultured CD4+ T cells, genomic DNA was extracted. One entry per CDR3 protein results from TCRdb running MiXCR on the PCR reads. The sample has about 15,000 distinct CDR3 sequences; 21% are singletons. The record originates from a study of vaccination and CD4 T cells after COVID-19. Study as a whole: Participants were vaccinated with two doses, given as either BNT162b2 or mRNA-1273 vaccine.

Treatment given: approximately 9-day PBMC culture with coronavirus spike peptide pools or control peptides (ViraFEST assay). ViraFEST used peptide pools to expand antigen-specific T cells and subsequently sequenced their TCRs. This clonotype originated in a human donor who received a COVID-19 vaccine. Source: CD4+ T cells from blood, cultured in vitro, taken before SARS-CoV-2 vaccination. The V call is TRBV6-1, the J call TRBJ2-1; D is perhaps TRBD2 (6 bases). The CDR3: CASTLGGNRHLRLREQFF. CDR3 bases: TGTGCCAGCACCCTAGGAGGGAACAGGCATCTCCGGTTGCGTGAGCAGTTCTTC.